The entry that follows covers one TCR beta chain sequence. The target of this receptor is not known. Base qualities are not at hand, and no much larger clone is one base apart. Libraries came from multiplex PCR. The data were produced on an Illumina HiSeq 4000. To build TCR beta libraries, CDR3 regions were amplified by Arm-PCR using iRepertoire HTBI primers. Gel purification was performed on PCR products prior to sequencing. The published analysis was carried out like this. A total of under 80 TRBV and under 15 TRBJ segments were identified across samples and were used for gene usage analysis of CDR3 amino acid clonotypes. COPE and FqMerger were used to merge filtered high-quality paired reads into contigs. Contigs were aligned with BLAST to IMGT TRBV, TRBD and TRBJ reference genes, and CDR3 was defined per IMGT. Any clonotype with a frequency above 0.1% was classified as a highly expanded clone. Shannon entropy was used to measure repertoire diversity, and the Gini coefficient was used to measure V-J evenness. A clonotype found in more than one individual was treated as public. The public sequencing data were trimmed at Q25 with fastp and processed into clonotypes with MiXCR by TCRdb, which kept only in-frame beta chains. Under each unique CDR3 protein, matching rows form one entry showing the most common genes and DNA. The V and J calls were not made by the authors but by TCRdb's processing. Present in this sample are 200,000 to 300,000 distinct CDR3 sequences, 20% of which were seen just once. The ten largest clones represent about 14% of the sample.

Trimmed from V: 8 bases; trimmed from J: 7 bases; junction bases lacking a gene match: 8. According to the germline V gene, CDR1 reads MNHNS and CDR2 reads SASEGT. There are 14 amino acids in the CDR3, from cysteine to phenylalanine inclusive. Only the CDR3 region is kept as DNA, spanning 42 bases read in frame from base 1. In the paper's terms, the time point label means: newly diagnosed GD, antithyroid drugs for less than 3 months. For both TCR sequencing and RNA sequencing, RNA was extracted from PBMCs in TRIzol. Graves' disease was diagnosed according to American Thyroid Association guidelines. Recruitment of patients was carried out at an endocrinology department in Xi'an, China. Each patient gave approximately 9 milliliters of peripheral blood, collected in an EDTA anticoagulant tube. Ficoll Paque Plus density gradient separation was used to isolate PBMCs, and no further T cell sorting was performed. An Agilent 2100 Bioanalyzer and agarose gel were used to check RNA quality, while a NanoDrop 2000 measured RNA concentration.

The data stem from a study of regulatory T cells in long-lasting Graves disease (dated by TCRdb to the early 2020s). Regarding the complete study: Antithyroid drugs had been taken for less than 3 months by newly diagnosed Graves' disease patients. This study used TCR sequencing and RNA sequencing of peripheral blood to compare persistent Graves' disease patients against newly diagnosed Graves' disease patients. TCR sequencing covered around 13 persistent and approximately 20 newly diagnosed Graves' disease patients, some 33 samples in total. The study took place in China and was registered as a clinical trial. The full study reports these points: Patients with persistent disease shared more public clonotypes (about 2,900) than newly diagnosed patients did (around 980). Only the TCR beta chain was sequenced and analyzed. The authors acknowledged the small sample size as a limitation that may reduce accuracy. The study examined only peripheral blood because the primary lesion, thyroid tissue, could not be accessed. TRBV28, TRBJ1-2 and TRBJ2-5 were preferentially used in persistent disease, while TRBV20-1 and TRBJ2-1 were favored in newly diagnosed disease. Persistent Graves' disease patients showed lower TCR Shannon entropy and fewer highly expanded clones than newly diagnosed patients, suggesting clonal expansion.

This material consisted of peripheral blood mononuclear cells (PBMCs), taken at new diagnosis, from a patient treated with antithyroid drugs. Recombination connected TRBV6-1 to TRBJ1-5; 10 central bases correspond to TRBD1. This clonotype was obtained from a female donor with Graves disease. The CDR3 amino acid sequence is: CASGRGTGAQPQHF. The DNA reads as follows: TGTGCCAGCGGGCGCGGGACAGGGGCCCAGCCCCAGCATTTT.